Presented here are 20 T cell receptor beta chains from one specimen sequenced in a study of blood T cell repertoires in COVID-19. TCRdb's copy holds only in-frame clones and misses some; the assay was immunoSEQ multiplex PCR. Here the sample spans 150,000 to 200,000 clones, about 88% being singletons. The material sequenced was peripheral blood. Source of these receptors: a man aged 55 to 70 with acute or convalescent COVID-19.

V gene TRBV5-5 combines with J gene TRBJ1-1, with D perhaps matching TRBD1 (6 bases). The germline V gene has CDR1 SGHKS and CDR2 YYEKEE (reference sequence). The CDR3 is 13 residues long. The germline V and J ends were trimmed by 2 bases and 8 bases, with 13 bases remaining between them. DNA of the CDR3: TGTGCCAGCAGCTTCCAGACAGGTTTCGAAGCTTTCTTT. It codes for CASSFQTGFEAFF.

This chain connects TRBV2 to TRBJ1-1; D might be TRBD1 (6 bases). The CDR3 is 12 residues long. V lost 5 bases and J 6 bases, leaving 10 bases between the germline ends. Germline-derived CDR1 and CDR2 are SNHLY and FYNNEI. The CDR3 DNA reads as TGTGCCAGCAGTTCGGACAGTTCTGAAGCTTTCTTT. Protein product: CASSSDSSEAFF.

This clone appeared a single time. The rearrangement links TRBV5-1 to TRBJ2-1; 11 bases are a match to TRBD2. The germline gives CDR1 SGHRS, CDR2 YFSETQ. The junction had 2 bases not matched to a gene; V was cut back by 3 bases and J by 6 bases. The CDR3 covers 14 residues. The CDR3 loop reads CASSSGTSGNEQFF. Here the CDR3 DNA reads TGCGCCAGCAGCTCAGGGACTAGCGGCAATGAGCAGTTCTTC. The entire variable domain, with the rest obtained from reference TRBV5-1 and TRBJ2-1, is as follows: KAGVTQTPRYLIKTRGQQVTLSCSPISGHRSVSWYQQTPGQGLQFLFEYFSETQRNKGNFPGRFSGRQFSNSRSEMNVSTLELGDSALYLCASSSGTSGNEQFFGPGTRLTVL.

The chain's CDR3 is CASSLSGLNGYYEQYV. The CDR3 DNA reads TGTGCCAGCAGCTTATCAGGACTCAATGGTTACTACGAGCAGTACGTC. The chain combines TRBV5-6 with TRBJ2-7, with a tentative D call TRBD2 (5 bases). Germline assignment: CDR1 SGHDT and CDR2 YYEEEE. The CDR3 runs to 16 residues. Trimming stripped 2 bases from V and 3 bases from J, with 18 bases between.

This clone was seen a single time. The chain couples TRBV9 to TRBJ1-1; 7 bases map to TRBD1. Losses at the gene ends were 3 bases for V and 1 base for J; bases not matched to a gene: 9. Germline lookup yields CDR1 SGDLS and CDR2 YYNGEE. This CDR3 contains 16 residues. CDR3 bases: TGTGCCAGCAGCGGCCCCCGACAGGGCGGGAACACTGAAGCTTTCTTT. Encoded protein: CASSGPRQGGNTEAFF.

V and J are TRBV11-3 and TRBJ2-3; D call uncertain. There are 12 residues in the CDR3. Germline CDR1 SGHNT, CDR2 YENEEA. Trimming removed 5 bases at V and 2 bases at J, with 5 bases between. CDR3 in amino acids: CASSINTDTQYF. CDR3 nucleotides: TGTGCCAGCAGCATTAACACAGATACGCAGTATTTT.

The CDR3 protein is CASSQDQGSYEQYF. CDR3 nucleotides: TGCGCCAGCAGCCAAGATCAGGGGAGCTACGAGCAGTACTTC. The chain uses TRBV4-3 and TRBJ2-7, with D perhaps TRBD1 (6 bases). From germline, CDR1 is LGHNA and CDR2 YSLEER. Between the trimmed V and J ends, which lost 0 bases and 3 bases, there was a span of 9 bases. The CDR3 loop spans 14 amino acids.

This clone was recorded once. This chain uses TRBV12-3 or TRBV12-4 with TRBJ2-7; D gene uncertain. V was cut by 3 bases and J by 3 bases, with 9 bases left in between. The CDR3 length is 13 residues. For the CDR3, the DNA is TGTGCCAGCAGTTTGACACTTCTCTACGAGCAGTACTTC. Translation gives CASSLTLLYEQYF.

As DNA, the CDR3 is TGTGCCAGCAGCCTGGGGACAGGGATACAAGAGACCCAGTACTTC. Protein sequence: CASSLGTGIQETQYF. This sequence joins TRBV7-9 and TRBJ2-5; TRBD1 matches 9 bases. The CDR3 contains 15 residues. The ends lost 5 bases at V and 2 bases at J; junction bases unmatched: 6. CDR1 SEHNR and CDR2 FQNEAQ come from the germline V gene (reference sequence).

The chain uses TRBV9 and TRBJ1-4, with 9 nucleotides matching TRBD1. Germline assignment: CDR1 SGDLS and CDR2 YYNGEE. J lost 7 bases, V lost 4 bases, and 8 bases had no gene match. The CDR3 runs 15 residues. CDR3 sequence (DNA): TGTGCCAGCAGCTCAGGGGGACAGGGTAGTGAAAAACTGTTTTTT. It is translated as CASSSGGQGSEKLFF.

The rearrangement links TRBV12-3 or TRBV12-4 to TRBJ1-2; D call uncertain. This CDR3 has 12 amino acids. The V gene lost 3 bases and the J gene lost 8 bases, with 10 bases spanning the gap. CDR3 amino acids: CASSLNRHGYTF. CDR3 nucleotides: TGTGCCAGCAGTTTGAATAGACACGGCTACACCTTC.

The count of this clone is one. The gene calls are TRBV12-3 or TRBV12-4 and TRBJ2-7; D perhaps matches TRBD2 (6 bases). This CDR3 has 12 amino acids. Deletions cut 3 bases from V and 6 bases from J, with 9 bases between. The CDR3 nucleotides read TGTGCCAGCAGTTTCGGGGGTGCCGAGCAGTACGTC. Translated, it gives CASSFGGAEQYV.

The V call is TRBV6-5, the J call TRBJ1-2; D perhaps matches TRBD1 (6 bases). Trimming stripped 2 bases from V and 10 bases from J, with 11 bases between. The CDR3 is 12 amino acids. Germline V CDR1 and CDR2: MNHEY, SVGAGI. CDR3 sequence: CASSYQGGDYTF. The CDR3 bases are TGTGCCAGCAGTTACCAAGGGGGTGACTACACCTTC.

This clone was seen a handful of times. This chain joins TRBV19 and TRBJ2-1, with a tentative D call TRBD1 (6 bases). V gave up 1 base and J gave up 7 bases, with 14 bases separating them. The CDR3 totals 15 residues. The germline gives CDR1 LNHDA, CDR2 SQIVND (reference sequence). The CDR3 here is CASSIGLQGWNEQFF. In DNA form, the CDR3 reads TGTGCCAGTAGTATAGGCTTGCAGGGGTGGAATGAGCAGTTCTTC.

This clone was found many times. J is TRBJ1-2 and V is TRBV19; 7 nucleotides align to TRBD1. The CDR3 has 13 amino acids. Looked up from germline, CDR1 is LNHDA and CDR2 is SQIVND (reference sequence). V was clipped by 6 bases and J by 7 bases; unmatched bases: 8. The CDR3 coding sequence is TGTGCCAGTAGCCCTTCGGGACAGTCTGGCTACACCTTC. It translates to CASSPSGQSGYTF.

The chain joins TRBV7-2 to TRBJ1-1; D gene ambiguous. Between the trimmed V and J ends, which lost 4 bases and 7 bases, there was a span of 13 bases. CDR3 length equals 13 residues. Germline-derived CDR1 and CDR2 are SGHTA and FQGNSA. Written as DNA, the CDR3 is TGTGCCAGCAGCTCCATACCCGAGAGTGAAGCTTTCTTT. Encoded protein: CASSSIPESEAFF.

The chain combines TRBV5-6 with TRBJ1-1; D is undetermined. The V gene's germline CDR1 is SGHDT and CDR2 YYEEEE. The CDR3 covers 12 residues. Trimming removed 6 bases at V and 5 bases at J, with 11 bases between. The CDR3 sequence is CASIGGGTEAFF. The CDR3 coding sequence is TGTGCCAGCATAGGAGGCGGAACTGAAGCTTTCTTT.

This chain connects TRBV6-5 to TRBJ1-2, with a tentative D call TRBD1 (6 bases). This CDR3 is 14 amino acids long. The ends were cut back, 2 bases at V and 7 bases at J, with 14 bases in the middle. The germline gives CDR1 MNHEY, CDR2 SVGAGI. The CDR3 DNA is TGTGCCAGCAGTTACGGCAGGGGATTCAGTGGCTACACCTTC. This gives the protein CASSYGRGFSGYTF.

V and J are TRBV28 and TRBJ1-5, with a possible D match to TRBD1 (6 bases). Germline V lookup: CDR1 MDHEN, CDR2 SYDVKM. This CDR3 has 16 amino acids. With 6 bases removed from V and 5 bases from J, the gap between germline ends came to 20 bases. CDR3 loop: CASSPGGRARYQPQHF. The DNA for the CDR3 is TGTGCCAGCAGCCCTGGGGGCAGGGCGAGGTATCAGCCCCAGCATTTT.

V usage is TRBV6-6 and J usage is TRBJ2-1, with TRBD2 identical over 7 bases. Per the germline V gene, CDR1 is MNHNY and CDR2 is SVGAGI (reference sequence). The V segment lost 6 bases and the J segment 4 bases; nucleotides outside the gene matches: 6. This CDR3 contains 14 residues. CDR3 sequence: CASRLAESYNEQFF. The CDR3 nucleotides are TGTGCCAGCAGGCTAGCGGAAAGTTACAATGAGCAGTTCTTC.